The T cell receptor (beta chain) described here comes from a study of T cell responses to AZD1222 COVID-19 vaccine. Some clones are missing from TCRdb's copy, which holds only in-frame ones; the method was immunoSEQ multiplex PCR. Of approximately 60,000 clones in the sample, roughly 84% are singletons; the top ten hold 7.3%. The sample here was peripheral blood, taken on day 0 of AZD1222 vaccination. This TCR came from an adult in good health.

The CDR3 region has the DNA TGTGCCAGCAGCTTAGTGTTGGGACAGAACACTGAAGCTTTCTTT. Protein product: CASSLVLGQNTEAFF. The rearrangement uses TRBV7-6 and TRBJ1-1; D may be TRBD1 (6 bases). V lost 1 base, J lost 1 base, and 10 bases lay in between. CDR3 size: 15 residues. Germline values: CDR1 SGHVS, CDR2 FNYEAQ.